Each of the 27 T cell receptor beta chains below was sequenced from the same sample in a study of cytomegalovirus exposure and HLA in healthy donors. Profiling relied on immunoSEQ multiplex PCR, and the TCRdb table lists in-frame clones only, not all of them. This sample has fewer than 250,000 clones, with approximately 88% found just once. Sequenced: PBMCs. The source of these receptors is a woman in her 30s in good health and CMV-seropositive.

The chain is built from TRBV5-1 and TRBJ1-1; 7 bases align to TRBD1. CDR1 SGHRS and CDR2 YFSETQ come from the germline V gene. There are 14 residues in the CDR3. V was clipped by 4 bases and J by 5 bases; unmatched bases: 8. CDR3 nucleotides: TGCGCCAGCAGCCAGAGGACAGGTGTGACTGAAGCTTTCTTT. Protein sequence: CASSQRTGVTEAFF. Drawing the rest from reference TRBV5-1 and TRBJ1-1, the complete variable domain is KAGVTQTPRYLIKTRGQQVTLSCSPISGHRSVSWYQQTPGQGLQFLFEYFSETQRNKGNFPGRFSGRQFSNSRSEMNVSTLELGDSALYLCASSQRTGVTEAFFGQGTRLTVV.

The count of this clone is one. The genes are TRBV9 and TRBJ2-2, with D possibly TRBD2 on 6 matching bases. The CDR3 contains 14 residues. Trimming shortened V by 3 bases and J by 8 bases, and 14 bases separated the two germline ends. Germline CDR1 is SGDLS and CDR2 is YYNGEE. CDR3 protein: CASSGRAREGELFF. In DNA form, the CDR3 reads TGTGCCAGCAGCGGGAGGGCACGTGAAGGGGAGCTGTTTTTT.

V is TRBV5-1 and J is TRBJ2-4; tentatively, D is TRBD1 (6 bases). The germline V and J ends were trimmed by 4 bases and 7 bases, with 18 bases remaining between them. This CDR3 spans 15 amino acids. Germline V gene lookup returns CDR1 SGHRS and CDR2 YFSETQ. CDR3 sequence (DNA): TGCGCCAGCAGCATCTCTGAACAGGGAGACAACATTCAGTACTTC. It yields the protein CASSISEQGDNIQYF.

This clone was seen just once. The chain employs TRBV4-1 and TRBJ2-1; D might be TRBD1 or TRBD2, each matching 5 bases. The germline V gene encodes CDR1 MGHRA and CDR2 YSYEKL. The V end lost 4 bases, the J end lost 2 bases, and 12 bases lay between the germline ends. The CDR3 has 15 residues. CDR3 residues: CASSPRGATYNEQFF. CDR3 DNA: TGCGCCAGCAGCCCGAGGGGTGCAACCTACAATGAGCAGTTCTTC.

This rearrangement joins TRBV30 to TRBJ1-2; D uncertain. This CDR3 is 12 amino acids long. Trimming removed 0 bases from V and 4 bases from J, with 6 bases in between. The germline CDR1 and CDR2 sequences are GTSNPN and SVGIG (reference sequence). Written as DNA, the CDR3 is TGTGCCTGGAGTGTCCTTGGCTATGGCTACACCTTC. Translation: CAWSVLGYGYTF.

This rearrangement joins TRBV27 to TRBJ2-2; maybe TRBD1 (5 bases). V gave up 2 bases and J gave up 5 bases, with 6 bases separating them. The germline CDR1 and CDR2 sequences are MNHEY and SMNVEV (reference sequence). This CDR3 has 13 amino acids. The CDR3 loop reads CASSLGQTGELFF. CDR3 DNA: TGTGCCAGCAGTTTAGGACAAACCGGGGAGCTGTTTTTT.

This clone occurred once. J is TRBJ1-4 and V is TRBV25-1; 9 positions agree with TRBD1. Germline-derived CDR1 and CDR2 are MGHDK and SYGVNS. The CDR3 contains 13 residues. V dropped 8 bases and J dropped 5; count of bases not matched to a gene: 3. In nucleotides, the CDR3 is TGTGCCAGCCGGGACAGGGAAAATGAAAAACTGTTTTTT. Translation gives CASRDRENEKLFF.

V and J are TRBV29-1 and TRBJ2-1, with TRBD2 as a possible D gene (6 bases). V lost 4 bases and J lost 0, with 10 bases in between. Germline V gene sequence: CDR1 SQVTM, CDR2 ANQGSEA. The length of the CDR3 is 14 residues. The DNA for the CDR3 is TGCAGCGTTGGCGGGATACTCTCCTACAATGAGCAGTTCTTC. It codes for CSVGGILSYNEQFF.

This chain joins TRBV30 and TRBJ2-7; D not certain. This CDR3 spans 15 amino acids. Trimming cost V 0 bases and J 7 bases, with 19 bases left between them. CDR1 is GTSNPN, CDR2 SVGIG, per germline (reference sequence). This CDR3 reads CAWSVSGPPSVEQYF. CDR3 coding DNA: TGTGCCTGGAGTGTATCCGGGCCGCCTTCGGTTGAGCAGTACTTC.

The genes are TRBV7-6 and TRBJ2-3, with 7 positions matching TRBD2. The J segment lost 1 base and the V segment lost 5 bases, leaving 12 bases of the junction unmatched. The CDR3 spans 17 residues. The germline V gene has CDR1 SGHVS and CDR2 FNYEAQ. The CDR3 DNA is TGTGCCAGCAGCGACCCTGTGGCGGGAGCTCGCACAGATACGCAGTATTTT. Encoded protein: CASSDPVAGARTDTQYF.

The chain couples TRBV19 to TRBJ1-5; D ambiguous. This CDR3 is built from 16 residues. Germline V lookup: CDR1 LNHDA, CDR2 SQIVND (reference sequence). V lost 0 bases to trimming and J lost 4 bases, with 13 bases between them. In DNA, the CDR3 is TGTGCCAGTAGTATAGAGGCACAGTCCGGTAATCAGCCCCAGCATTTT. This encodes CASSIEAQSGNQPQHF.

The chain recombines TRBV10-3 with TRBJ1-2; D gene unclear. Germline CDR1 and CDR2: ENHRY and SYGVKD. The CDR3 totals 16 residues. V lost 5 bases and J 4 bases, leaving 20 bases between the germline ends. This CDR3 reads CAISPIRGHTAYGYTF. The CDR3 coding sequence is TGTGCCATCAGTCCAATCCGTGGGCACACTGCCTATGGCTACACCTTC.

The chain combines TRBV6-1 with TRBJ1-5, with D unresolved. This CDR3 is built from 16 residues. Trimming took off 4 bases at V and 1 base at J, with 14 bases between the two ends. In germline, CDR1 is MNHNS, CDR2 SASEGT. The CDR3 coding sequence is TGTGCCAGCAGTGCCACCTCAGTTGGGAGCAATCAGCCCCAGCATTTT. This gives the protein CASSATSVGSNQPQHF.

This clone showed up just once. The V call is TRBV28, the J call TRBJ2-1; TRBD1 aligns across 8 bases. The germline CDR1 and CDR2 sequences are MDHEN and SYDVKM. V was pared by 4 bases and J by 6 bases, with 8 bases of the junction left unmatched. The CDR3 is made up of 15 amino acids. CDR3 DNA: TGTGCCAGCAGTTCCCCAGGGGGCGACGGCAATGAGCAGTTCTTC. Protein sequence: CASSSPGGDGNEQFF.

The gene calls are TRBV30 and TRBJ2-7, with 9 bases matching TRBD1. Germline V CDR1 and CDR2: GTSNPN, SVGIG (reference sequence). Trimming at V came to 5 bases and at J to 5 bases, leaving 16 bases not matched to a gene. The CDR3 has 16 amino acids. In nucleotides, the CDR3 is TGTGCCTGGCCCATACTACGGGACAGGGCCGTGGACGAGCAGTACTTC. Its protein is CAWPILRDRAVDEQYF.

The J gene is TRBJ2-1, the V gene TRBV6-1; the match to TRBD2 covers 12 bases. The germline V gene encodes CDR1 MNHNS and CDR2 SASEGT. Unmatched junction bases numbered 7, after V lost 3 bases and J lost 7 bases. The CDR3 sequence is 16 residues long. This CDR3 reads CASSDHLAGGSNEQFF. The CDR3 DNA is TGTGCCAGCAGTGACCACCTAGCGGGAGGGAGTAATGAGCAGTTCTTC.

The V call is TRBV5-6, the J call TRBJ2-7; D gene uncertain. The CDR3 consists of 14 residues. CDR1 is SGHDT and CDR2 is YYEEEE in the germline V gene. Trimming took 4 bases from V and 3 from J, leaving 14 bases between them. The CDR3 region is CASSASGPYYEQYF. The DNA for the CDR3 is TGTGCCAGCAGCGCCTCCGGGCCTTACTACGAGCAGTACTTC.

J is TRBJ2-7 and V is TRBV5-1; D remains unclear. The CDR3 sequence is 15 residues long. Per the germline V gene, CDR1 is SGHRS and CDR2 is YFSETQ. Deletions cut 2 bases from V and 0 bases from J, with 12 bases between. The DNA of the CDR3 is TGCGCCAGCAGCTTTACGTCGAGCTTCTCCTACGAGCAGTACTTC. Its protein is CASSFTSSFSYEQYF.

The V gene is TRBV9, the J gene TRBJ1-5; 8 positions agree with TRBD1. The CDR3 has 14 amino acids. V trimming: 3 bases; J trimming: 3 bases; junction bases outside the gene matches: 2. Germline CDR1 and CDR2: SGDLS and YYNGEE. The CDR3 region is CASSAGGFNQPQHF. CDR3 nucleotides: TGTGCCAGCAGCGCAGGGGGCTTCAATCAGCCCCAGCATTTT.

V is TRBV9 and J is TRBJ1-3; 8 bases match TRBD1. CDR3 size: 15 residues. The germline gives CDR1 SGDLS, CDR2 YYNGEE. The trim removed 4 bases at V and 3 bases at J, leaving 6 bases unmatched. CDR3 loop: CASSSRGLYGNTIYF. CDR3 DNA: TGTGCCAGCAGCTCCAGGGGGCTCTATGGAAACACCATATATTTT.

The chain joins TRBV5-4 to TRBJ2-1; 8 bases are shared with TRBD2. The ends lost 5 bases at V and 9 bases at J; junction bases unmatched: 16. Germline V gene sequence: CDR1 SGHNT, CDR2 YYREEE (reference sequence). This CDR3 spans 16 amino acids. The CDR3: CASRFLGGRTFGEQFF. The CDR3, as DNA: TGTGCCAGCAGGTTCCTCGGCGGGAGGACCTTTGGTGAGCAGTTCTTC.

This clone occurred once. The chain combines TRBV27 with TRBJ2-7; 8 nucleotides agree with TRBD2. The CDR3 has 16 amino acids. CDR1 is MNHEY, CDR2 SMNVEV, per germline (reference sequence). Unmatched junction bases numbered 11, after V lost 4 bases and J lost 3 bases. CDR3 sequence (DNA): TGTGCCAGCAGTTCAAGGTTTGGAGCGGGAGACTACGAGCAGTACTTC. The encoded protein is CASSSRFGAGDYEQYF.

Relative to its sample, this clone is medium-sized. V gene TRBV6-4 combines with J gene TRBJ2-2, with 8 bases matching TRBD1. The CDR3 totals 15 residues. Germline V CDR1 and CDR2: MRHNA, SNTAGT. Trimming at V came to 0 bases and at J to 3 bases, leaving 0 bases not matched to a gene. CDR3 protein: CASSDSDRDTGELFF. The CDR3 DNA reads as TGTGCCAGCAGTGACTCGGACAGGGACACCGGGGAGCTGTTTTTT.

In regard to this clone: The sample holds other DNA sequences that translate to the same CDR3. The genes are TRBV5-1 and TRBJ2-1; D is unclear. Germline CDR1 SGHRS, CDR2 YFSETQ. The germline V and J ends were trimmed by 0 bases and 4 bases, with 8 bases remaining between them. The CDR3 contains 14 residues. The DNA for the CDR3 is TGCGCCAGCAGCTTGGACTCCTCATACAATGAGCAGTTCTTC. The encoded protein is CASSLDSSYNEQFF.

The rearrangement joins TRBV27 to TRBJ1-1; maybe TRBD1 (6 bases). The CDR3 totals 13 residues. CDR1 is MNHEY, CDR2 SMNVEV, per germline (reference sequence). Trimming left V 3 bases short and J 9 bases short, with 14 bases between. CDR3 bases: TGTGCCAGCAGTTTGGAGGGGGTGAGTAAAGCTTTCTTT. Amino acids: CASSLEGVSKAFF.

J is TRBJ2-7 and V is TRBV28, with D tentatively TRBD1 (5 bases). Germline lookup yields CDR1 MDHEN and CDR2 SYDVKM. CDR3 size: 17 residues. V lost 6 bases, J lost 2 bases, and 23 bases lay in between. The CDR3: CASRRRQTQFFTYEQYF. In DNA form, the CDR3 reads TGTGCCAGCAGGAGAAGACAGACCCAATTTTTCACCTACGAGCAGTACTTC.

The chain carries TRBV7-3 and TRBJ2-3; D is perhaps TRBD1 (6 bases). Germline loops: CDR1 SGHTA, CDR2 FQGTGA. Trimming stripped 5 bases from V and 6 bases from J, with 6 bases between. The CDR3 is 11 amino acids. CDR3 nucleotides: TGTGCCAGCAGCGGGGGCGATACGCAGTATTTT. It encodes CASSGGDTQYF.